Below, 2 T cell receptor beta chains from the same sample are listed, as sequenced in a study of blood T cell repertoires in COVID-19. Sequenced by immunoSEQ multiplex PCR; TCRdb stores in-frame clones only, minus some. The sample records 24,000 or so clones, roughly 84% being singletons. Source material: peripheral blood. The receptor source for this set is a human donor in a cohort sampled during active COVID-19. The donor label of this sample is uncertain.

The gene calls are TRBV7-2 and TRBJ1-3; a weak D match, TRBD1 (6 bases). V lost 7 bases, J lost 3 bases, and 22 bases lay in between. The germline gives CDR1 SGHTA, CDR2 FQGNSA. The CDR3 spans 17 residues. CDR3: CASTFWRGGRSGNTIYF. The CDR3 DNA reads TGTGCCAGCACCTTCTGGAGGGGGGGGAGAAGTGGAAACACCATATATTTT.

The chain employs TRBV6-6 and TRBJ1-5; 8 nucleotides agree with TRBD1. CDR1 and CDR2 from the germline V gene are MNHNY and SVGAGI (reference sequence). V lost 4 bases to trimming and J lost 3 bases; unmatched junction nucleotides: 2. The CDR3 spans 14 residues. Here the CDR3 DNA reads TGTGCCAGCAGTTGGACAGGGAACAATCAGCCCCAGCATTTT. Protein: CASSWTGNNQPQHF.